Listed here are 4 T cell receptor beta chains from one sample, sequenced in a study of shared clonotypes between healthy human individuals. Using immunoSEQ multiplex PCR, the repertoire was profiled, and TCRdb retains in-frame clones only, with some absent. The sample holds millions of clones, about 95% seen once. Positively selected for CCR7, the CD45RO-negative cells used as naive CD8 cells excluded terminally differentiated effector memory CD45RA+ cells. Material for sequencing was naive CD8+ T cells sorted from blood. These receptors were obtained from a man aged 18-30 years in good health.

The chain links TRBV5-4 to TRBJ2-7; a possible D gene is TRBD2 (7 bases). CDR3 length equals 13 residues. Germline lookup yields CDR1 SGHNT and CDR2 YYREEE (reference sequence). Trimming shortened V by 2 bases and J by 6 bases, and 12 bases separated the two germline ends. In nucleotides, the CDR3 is TGTGCCAGCAGCTTCCCAGGGGAGGGCGAGCAGTACTTC. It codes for CASSFPGEGEQYF.

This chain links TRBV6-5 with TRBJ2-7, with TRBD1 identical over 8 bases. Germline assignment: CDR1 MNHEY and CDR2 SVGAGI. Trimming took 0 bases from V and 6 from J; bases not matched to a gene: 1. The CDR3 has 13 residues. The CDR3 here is CASSYSTGAEQYF. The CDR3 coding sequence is TGTGCCAGCAGTTACTCGACAGGGGCCGAGCAGTACTTC.

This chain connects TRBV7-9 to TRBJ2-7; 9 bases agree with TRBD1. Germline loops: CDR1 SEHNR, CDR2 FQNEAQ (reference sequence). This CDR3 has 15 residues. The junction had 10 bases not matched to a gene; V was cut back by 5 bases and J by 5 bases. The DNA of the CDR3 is TGTGCCAGCAGCCTCCGGGACAGGGAGTCGGACGAGCAGTACTTC. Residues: CASSLRDRESDEQYF.

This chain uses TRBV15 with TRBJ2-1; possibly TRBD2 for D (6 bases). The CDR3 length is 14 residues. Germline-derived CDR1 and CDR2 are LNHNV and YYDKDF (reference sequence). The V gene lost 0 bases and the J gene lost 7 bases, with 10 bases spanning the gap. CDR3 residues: CATSRDLALNEQFF. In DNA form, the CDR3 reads TGTGCCACCAGCAGAGATCTAGCGCTTAATGAGCAGTTCTTC.